Below, 2 T cell receptor beta chains from the same sample are listed, as sequenced in a study of T cell changes during pregnancy in multiple sclerosis. Data came from immunoSEQ multiplex PCR; TCRdb stores just in-frame clones and leaves some out. The sample shows around 40,000 clones, about 90% of them seen only once. The sequencing here drew on CD4+ T cells from peripheral blood mononuclear cells, taken in the third trimester of pregnancy. These receptors were taken from a female donor with multiple sclerosis, enrolled in a pregnancy study.

The gene calls are TRBV6-1 and TRBJ2-1; D is possibly TRBD2 (5 bases). The V gene's germline CDR1 is MNHNS and CDR2 SASEGT. The V gene lost 3 bases and the J gene lost 5 bases, with 11 bases spanning the gap. CDR3 length equals 14 residues. CDR3 sequence (DNA): TGTGCCAGCAGTGACCCGGGGAGTGACAATGAGCAGTTCTTC. Amino acids: CASSDPGSDNEQFF.

This CDR3 is CASSFGQPSGKTQYF. CDR3 sequence (DNA): TGTGCCAGCAGTTTTGGGCAGCCTTCGGGAAAGACCCAGTACTTC. The chain links TRBV28 to TRBJ2-5; TRBD2 is a possible D gene (5 bases). Germline CDR1 and CDR2: MDHEN and SYDVKM. V gave up 3 bases and J gave up 6 bases, with 17 bases separating them. This CDR3 spans 15 amino acids.